Below, 21 T cell receptor beta chains from the same sample are listed, as sequenced in a study of cytomegalovirus exposure and HLA in healthy donors. 13 Jbeta primers and 60 Vbeta primers were used for the PCR. Clones were read by immunoSEQ multiplex PCR, and TCRdb kept only the in-frame ones, dropping some. The sample records around 200,000 clones, 70% being singletons. Sequenced input: PBMCs. The receptors were gathered from a man aged 40-49 years in good health and CMV-seropositive.

The genes are TRBV18 and TRBJ2-3, with unresolved D. This CDR3 contains 14 residues. Trimming removed 3 bases at V and 2 bases at J, with 9 bases between. CDR1 is KGHSH, CDR2 LQKENI, per germline. CDR3 sequence: CASSPYSSTDTQYF. For the CDR3, the DNA is TGTGCCAGCTCACCCTACTCCTCCACAGATACGCAGTATTTT.

About this clone itself: Mismatch with germline at one junction end may stem from a read error. This chain links TRBV5-6 with TRBJ2-7; 9 bases map to TRBD1. The length of the CDR3 is 15 residues. CDR1 and CDR2 from the germline V gene are SGHDT and YYEEEE. CDR3 in DNA: TGTGCCGGCAGCTCCTTTTCCGGGACAGGGTACGAGCAGTACTTC. Its translation is CAGSSFSGTGYEQYF.

The chain carries TRBV4-2 and TRBJ1-1, with 8 bases matching TRBD1. The germline gives CDR1 LGHNA, CDR2 YNFKEQ. CDR3 length: 15 amino acids. The J segment lost 2 bases and the V segment lost 4 bases, leaving 6 bases of the junction unmatched. The CDR3 loop reads CASSPDRAGNTEAFF. CDR3 nucleotide sequence: TGTGCCAGCAGCCCGGACAGGGCTGGTAACACTGAAGCTTTCTTT.

The chain combines TRBV6-5 with TRBJ2-2; 8 nucleotides align to TRBD1. With 6 bases clipped from V and 5 bases from J, the junction kept 8 bases outside the gene matches. There are 15 residues in the CDR3. Germline CDR1 is MNHEY and CDR2 is SVGAGI. In DNA form, the CDR3 reads TGTGCCAGCAGCCTAGGACAGGGATTAACCGGGGAGCTGTTTTTT. Its protein product is CASSLGQGLTGELFF.

The rearrangement joins TRBV6-1 to TRBJ2-7; the D gene is possibly TRBD2 (7 bases). CDR1 MNHNS and CDR2 SASEGT come from the germline V gene. V lost 2 bases to trimming and J lost 3 bases, with 20 bases between them. The CDR3 loop spans 17 amino acids. CDR3 bases: TGTGCCAGCAGTGAAATATGGGGGCGGGGGTCGGTCTACGAGCAGTACTTC. Translated: CASSEIWGRGSVYEQYF.

This chain connects TRBV28 to TRBJ2-3, with 8 bases that match TRBD2. This CDR3 is 15 amino acids long. J gave up 4 bases and V 4 bases, and 7 bases lay outside the gene matches. The germline CDR1 and CDR2 sequences are MDHEN and SYDVKM. CDR3 DNA sequence: TGTGCCAGCAGTTATAGCGGGGTTAACGCAGATACGCAGTATTTT. Encoded protein: CASSYSGVNADTQYF.

This rearrangement joins TRBV5-8 to TRBJ1-1; no reliable D call. V shed 2 bases and J shed 5 bases, with 13 bases lying between them. Germline CDR1 and CDR2: SGHTS and YDEGEE. This CDR3 contains 14 residues. The CDR3 loop reads CASSFVQWATEAFF. CDR3 in DNA: TGTGCCAGCAGCTTTGTACAGTGGGCTACTGAAGCTTTCTTT.

This clone showed up just a few times. The chain combines TRBV10-3 with TRBJ1-1, with D perhaps TRBD1 (5 bases). The V end was cut by 8 bases, the J end by 1 base, with 14 bases between. CDR1 and CDR2 (germline): ENHRY, SYGVKD. The CDR3 sequence is 14 residues long. The CDR3: CAIVRGAGNTEAFF. In nucleotides, the CDR3 is TGTGCCATCGTAAGGGGCGCAGGGAACACTGAAGCTTTCTTT.

The V gene is TRBV6-4, the J gene TRBJ2-5; D gene unclear. V was shortened by 10 bases and J by 2 bases, with 14 bases between the two germline ends. The CDR3 extends over 13 amino acids. CDR1 and CDR2 from the germline V gene are MRHNA and SNTAGT. CDR3 residues: CATFHSWQETQYF. Written as DNA, the CDR3 is TGTGCCACCTTCCATAGTTGGCAAGAGACCCAGTACTTC.

The chain joins TRBV7-2 to TRBJ1-5; perhaps TRBD1 as D (5 bases). V was clipped by 4 bases and J by 2 bases, with 9 bases between them. CDR1 SGHTA and CDR2 FQGNSA come from the germline V gene. The CDR3 consists of 14 residues. CDR3 bases: TGTGCCAGCAGCTACGGGGGTGGCAATCAGCCCCAGCATTTT. This sequence encodes CASSYGGGNQPQHF.

The chain uses TRBV21-1 and TRBJ1-5; the table names TRBD1, a call not compared with the DNA. TRBV21-1 is assigned pseudogene status. The CDR3 sequence is 18 residues long. The CDR3 spells CASSTRTGGVDSNQPQHF. CDR3 coding DNA: TGTGCCAGCAGCACTAGGACAGGGGGGGTTGATAGCAATCAGCCCCAGCATTTT.

The chain joins TRBV5-6 to TRBJ2-7, with a tentative D call TRBD1 (6 bases). Germline V CDR1 and CDR2: SGHDT, YYEEEE. Trimming cost V 3 bases and J 3 bases, with 13 bases left between them. The CDR3 covers 14 residues. CDR3 in amino acids: CASSSSGGLYEQYF. CDR3 DNA: TGTGCCAGCAGCTCGAGTGGGGGCCTCTACGAGCAGTACTTC.

The CDR3 DNA follows: TGTGCCAGCAGTTTACTAGCGGGGGGCCACCGCACAGATACGCAGTATTTT. Amino acids: CASSLLAGGHRTDTQYF. The genes are TRBV7-2 and TRBJ2-3, with TRBD2 matching 12 bases. Germline V gives CDR1 SGHTA, CDR2 FQGNSA. This CDR3 has 17 amino acids. V trimming: 6 bases; J trimming: 1 base; junction bases outside the gene matches: 8.

V usage is TRBV6-1 and J usage is TRBJ1-4, with D unresolved. In germline, CDR1 is MNHNS, CDR2 SASEGT. This CDR3 comprises 15 residues. Trimming shortened V by 2 bases and J by 6 bases, and 13 bases separated the two germline ends. For the CDR3, the DNA is TGTGCCAGCAGTGAAACGACACAGCTGTATGAAAAACTGTTTTTT. This translates into CASSETTQLYEKLFF.

The chain couples TRBV7-7 to TRBJ2-3, with TRBD2 as a possible D gene (6 bases). V was shortened by 1 base and J by 0 bases, with 23 bases between the two germline ends. The V gene's germline CDR1 is SSHAT and CDR2 FNYEAQ (reference sequence). The CDR3 contains 20 residues. The CDR3 region has the DNA TGTGCCAGCAGCTTAGAAGTGCGGACTACGACGTTAGCTAGCACAGATACGCAGTATTTT. It specifies CASSLEVRTTTLASTDTQYF. The full variable domain, rest sourced from reference TRBV7-7 and TRBJ2-3, is GAGVSQSPRYKVTKRGQDVTLRCDPISSHATLYWYQQALGQGPEFLTYFNYEAQPDKSGLPSDRFSAERPEGSISTLTIQRTEQRDSAMYRCASSLEVRTTTLASTDTQYFGPGTRLTVL.

In this sample, this clone turned up once. At one of its ends the junction is not consistent with the germline gene, which may arise from a read error. Other DNA sequences in this specimen translate into the identical CDR3. The chain couples TRBV6-1 to TRBJ1-4; TRBD1 is a possible D gene (5 bases). This CDR3 spans 15 amino acids. Germline V gene sequence: CDR1 MNHNS, CDR2 SASEGT. Here the CDR3 reads CASSLGQGTNEKLFF. Here the CDR3 DNA reads TGTGCCAGCAGTCTCGGACAAGGAACTAATGAAAAGCTGTTTTTT.

The J gene is TRBJ1-6, the V gene TRBV6-5; D gene ambiguous. The CDR3 covers 13 residues. The germline V gene has CDR1 MNHEY and CDR2 SVGAGI. The ends were cut back, 4 bases at V and 7 bases at J, with 8 bases in the middle. The chain's CDR3 is CASSLGRNSPLHF. The CDR3 DNA reads TGTGCCAGCAGTTTGGGCAGGAATTCACCCCTCCACTTT.

Concerning this clone itself: Other DNA sequences of this sample code for an identical CDR3. The V and J genes are TRBV7-2 and TRBJ1-5; D might be TRBD1 (5 bases). V lost 5 bases to trimming and J lost 7 bases, with 12 bases between them. CDR1 and CDR2 (germline): SGHTA, FQGNSA. The CDR3 consists of 13 residues. The CDR3, as DNA: TGTGCCAGCAGCGGCAGGGTTGACCAGCCCCAGCATTTT. Its translation: CASSGRVDQPQHF.

The chain has TRBV10-2 and TRBJ1-1; D unresolved. In germline, CDR1 is WSHSY, CDR2 SAAADI. With 3 bases removed from V and 1 base from J, the gap between germline ends came to 15 bases. The CDR3 extends over 16 amino acids. For the CDR3, the DNA is TGCGCCAGCAGTGATGGGAGGGAAGGACGGAACACTGAAGCTTTCTTT. It codes for CASSDGREGRNTEAFF.

The chain's CDR3 is CASGGPRDGELFF. CDR3 DNA sequence: TGTGCCAGCGGCGGGCCCCGGGATGGGGAACTGTTTTTT. This sequence joins TRBV2 and TRBJ1-4; D uncertain. This CDR3 region has 13 residues. Trimming removed 8 bases at V and 12 bases at J, with 19 bases between. Germline assignment: CDR1 SNHLY and CDR2 FYNNEI.

This chain connects TRBV6-6 to TRBJ1-2; D is perhaps TRBD1 (6 bases). Trimming left V 4 bases short and J 4 bases short, with 13 bases between. Germline lookup yields CDR1 MNHNY and CDR2 SVGAGI (reference sequence). The CDR3 spans 14 residues. CDR3 in DNA: TGTGCCAGCAGTTCGCCTACAGGGATCTATGGCTACACCTTC. Protein product: CASSSPTGIYGYTF.